Listed below are T cell receptor beta chains from one sample, sequenced in a study of shared clonotypes between healthy human individuals. Libraries were prepared by immunoSEQ multiplex PCR; TCRdb keeps only in-frame clonotypes and omits some of them. The sample shows approximately 1.1 million clones, 75% to 80% of them seen only once. What was sequenced was memory CD4+ T cells from PBMCs. The receptors were sampled from a man between 18 and 29 years old in good health. Some clones in this sample may be carry-over from other donors' samples. Both conserved end residues are part of each CDR3. The order of the fields is D gene, J gene, clone size, V gene, CDR3 protein. The D gene is left open where the match is weak. Some rows mark clone size as missing; the rest say once, few, many or name a class of expanded clone.

-	TRBJ2-2	-	TRBV2	CASSEWQGNTGELFF
-	TRBJ2-4	-	TRBV25-1	CASSENDRGQYF
-	TRBJ2-7	-	TRBV9	CASSVDASYEQYF
TRBD1	TRBJ1-2	-	TRBV6-5	CASGDRAPTDYGYTF
-	TRBJ2-3	many	TRBV27	CASGPTGTSTDTQYF
-	TRBJ2-5	few	TRBV20-1	CSGLYQETQYF
-	TRBJ1-2	-	TRBV7-2	CASSPSGGVDYGYTF
TRBD2	TRBJ2-1	-	TRBV7-2	CASNSRARGNEQFF
-	TRBJ2-2	-	TRBV6-6	CASSLRGTGELFF
TRBD1	TRBJ1-1	few	TRBV10-3	CATQGEPGTEAFF
-	TRBJ1-2	-	TRBV6-5	CASSSTGIENYGYTF
-	TRBJ2-7	-	TRBV2	CASSAFRRRPYEQYF
-	TRBJ1-4	-	TRBV7-8	CASSLGPGRGLSEKLFF
-	TRBJ2-7	-	TRBV7-9	CASSLGDSRSYEQYF
-	TRBJ2-1	-	TRBV5-1	CASSPIGHIDEQFF
-	TRBJ1-2	-	TRBV28	CASSLFGSGHGYTF
-	TRBJ1-3	-	TRBV27	CASSLMIGAALRCSGNTIYF